Listed here is a single T cell receptor beta chain. The ends lost 4 bases at V and 8 bases at J; junction bases unmatched: 4. This CDR3 has 13 residues. Per germline, CDR1 SEHNR and CDR2 FQNEAQ (reference sequence). This record belongs to a study of blood T cell repertoires in COVID-19. Turning to the study itself: The analysed material was cDNA or gDNA that came from T cells, B-cell-depleted T cells, or PBMCs.

The repertoire was sequenced with immunoSEQ multiplex PCR; TCRdb's copy has only in-frame clones and lacks some. The sample lists fewer than 300,000 clones, over 65% seen once, with 3.3% in the top ten. Material for sequencing was peripheral blood. The origin of this receptor is a woman older than 75 with acute or convalescent COVID-19. V usage is TRBV7-9 and J usage is TRBJ1-2, with TRBD1 identical over 10 bases. The CDR3 nucleotides read TGTGCCAGCAGCTGGGACAGGGGATCGGGCTACACCTTC. As protein: CASSWDRGSGYTF.